This entry features one T cell receptor (beta chain) sequence. There is no known antigen for this receptor. Within one base of it there is no much larger clone, and no base qualities were kept. The sample is drawn from a study of cytomegalovirus exposure and HLA in healthy donors (dated by TCRdb to the late 2010s). General notes on the study: In an earlier analysis of roughly 590 of the donors, less than 350 Gb of sequence data and some 120 million unique TCR beta sequences from roughly 190 million T cells were reported. An early release that covered roughly 600 HLA-typed donors contained 300 to 350 gigabases of sequencing data and 70 million to 100 million unique TCR sequences. Of the roughly 400 genotyped donors, approximately 82% fell in the genetic ancestry cluster associated with self-reported Caucasian donors. The study aimed to test whether signatures of past pathogen exposure could be identified by cataloging public T cell receptors. Using immunosequencing, the study profiled T cell repertoires from fewer than 700 subjects and related those repertoires to cytomegalovirus serostatus. Besides the first cohort of approximately 710 subjects, a separate validation cohort made up of 120 different subjects was used. To predict cytomegalovirus infection status, the study brought together high-throughput TCR immunosequencing, statistical association of individual TCRs with disease status, and machine learning. A later analysis re-examined previously published TCR beta repertoires from more than 600 donors and added high-resolution HLA genotyping to investigate patterns of TCR occurrence. Rather than drawing on any new phenotypic data, the later analysis identified candidate immune exposures from TCR beta sequences and the way those sequences occurred across donors. An earlier analysis of approximately 630 of the donors applied high-throughput TCR beta sequencing to assess whether each TCR beta V gene segment acted as functional or pseudogenic. Alongside the repertoire data, information on donor age, sex, ethnicity and CMV serostatus was compiled. Genome-wide SNP genotypes for about 65% of the 666 donors were used in a later genetic analysis, which treated that subset as a discovery cohort. Every discovery cohort repertoire had been produced on one sequencing platform. HLA typing included class I and class II loci at four-digit resolution. Typing coverage varied by locus: roughly 620-640 donors for A, B, C, DRB1 and DQB1; approximately 500 for DQA1; approximately 570 for DPA1; 450 to 480 for DPB1. Because of strong linkage in the cohort, four or five DR-DQ haplotypes were treated as single units for association and clustering. Among about 400 genotyped donors of the cohort, an average of around 240,000 unique TCR beta nucleotide sequences was sequenced per donor, of which about 19% were non-productive.

There are 13 amino acids in the CDR3, from cysteine to phenylalanine inclusive. CDR3 DNA only is kept here, 39 bases in frame from base 1. Taken from the germline V gene, the CDR1 and CDR2 loops are MNHNS and SASEGT. Deletion took 9 bases off V and 0 bases off J, with a span of 12 bases between the germline ends. The cohort was made up of about 670 healthy bone marrow donors. Cohort members were all nominally healthy when sampled, although unrecorded immune exposures were likely present. The donor tested CMV seropositive, placing the donor among the 290 or so seropositive members of the cohort. A peripheral blood sample was collected from each donor, and TCR beta sequencing was performed on peripheral blood mononuclear cells. The Qiagen DNeasy Blood Extraction Kit was used to extract genomic DNA from the blood cell samples. What the study reported, not specific to this receptor: In a later analysis, several top co-occurrence clusters were reported to appear linked to parvovirus B19, influenza, CMV and Epstein-Barr virus. In an earlier analysis of about 600 of the donors, most TCR beta V segments appeared in productive rearrangements about 87% or about 30% of the time, broadly matching IMGT annotations. Across donors, most TCR sequences were observed very rarely, whereas some public TCRs were present in many individuals. In vitro tests confirmed that a few of the cytomegalovirus-associated TCR beta chains recognize cytomegalovirus antigens. In a later genetic analysis, fewer N-insertions in productive TCRs were reported among donors in an Asian-associated ancestry cluster than the roughly 700-donor mean. Compared with equally common non-associated chains, HLA-associated TCR beta chains in a later analysis were more clonally expanded and had lower generation probabilities. About 17 rarely observed V segments, including chromosome 9 orphons, were excluded from the earlier analysis of approximately 500 of the donors because counts were too low. A further reported finding was that TCR beta sequences accurately predicted the HLA-A and HLA-B alleles for most subjects in the first cohort. The 87-base-pair reads could not distinguish some IMGT-functional V segments, including TRBV6-2 and TRBV6-3, so those segments were excluded. The study listed 164 TCR beta chains as associated with cytomegalovirus. CMV serostatus was the only immune exposure information available for the cohort. A later analysis found that TCR association rates varied across HLA loci, with DRB1 alleles showing the most associated TCRs and HLA-C alleles the fewest. A cluster of highly shared sequence variants was judged likely to be a technical artifact of the sequencing pipeline. V-gene and J-gene trimming of TCR beta chains was associated with a missense DCLRE1C variant in a later genetic analysis, and the association was replicated in an independent cohort. When HLA alleles, especially DR and DQ, strongly co-occurred, attributing TCR associations to individual alleles was difficult. Correlated functional status among segregating V segments might reflect linkage disequilibrium, but an unknown experimental factor could not be ruled out. Cytomegalovirus status was reported to be diagnosed by the classifier with high specificity and sensitivity in both the original and validation cohorts. In a later analysis, most CMV-associated TCR beta chains were found to appear HLA-restricted, with HLA associations seemingly driven largely by CMV exposure. Because HLA typing was unavailable for some donors at each locus, only the typed subset was used in association tests. The cohort was sequenced for TCR beta chains only, and without alpha or paired-chain data the features that could be detected were limited. The authors suggested that the approach could potentially be extended to other disease states and immunological phenotypes. In a later analysis, some 17,000 TCR beta sequences were associated with specific HLA alleles at a false discovery rate of 0.05. The presence/absence analyses assumed that sequencing depth was roughly uniform across donors, and that assumption may not be true.

Receptors were amplified or captured by the immunoSEQ multiplex PCR assay. For the multiplex PCR, a mixture combining 60 forward primers for TCR Vbeta segments and 13 reverse primers for TCR Jbeta segments was used. Amplification of the CDR3 region of rearranged TCR beta genes was performed with a multiplex PCR assay on genomic DNA. The Illumina HiSeq System was used to sequence the amplified TCR beta libraries as 87-base-pair reads. As for how the authors treated the data: A later analysis counted approximately 84 million unique TCR beta chains across the 650 to 700 repertoires, and 9.5 million to 11 million of these chains were shared by at least two donors. To remove PCR and sequencing errors, raw reads were error-corrected and collapsed into unique sequences using a nearest-neighbor algorithm that merged closely related sequences. Alignment of CDR3 sequences to IMGT reference sequences was used to assign V, D and J gene segments. For a sequence to be retained, a match of at least six nucleotides to both a V gene segment and a J gene segment was required. Rearrangements were classified as productive when the CDR3 lacked stop codons and remained in frame with V and J, and all other rearrangements were classified as non-productive. Following IMGT convention, CDR3 was defined as the stretch from the second conserved V-encoded cysteine to the conserved J-encoded phenylalanine. Sequences without an unambiguous match to a single V gene segment were excluded from the earlier analysis of almost 600 of the donors. In an earlier analysis of about 590 of the donors, a V segment was called functional when productive rearrangements were above 56.7%, and segregating when the standard deviation between donors exceeded 5%. A statistical classification framework was built for diagnosing cytomegalovirus status from the catalog of TCR beta chain sequences. A later analysis assigned V and J genes by comparing TCR nucleotide sequences with IMGT/GENE-DB human TR gene sequences. The TCRdist pipeline was used in a later analysis to assign CDR3 sequences and most-parsimonious VDJ recombination scenarios. In a later analysis, each TCR beta chain was defined by its CDR3 amino acid sequence together with its V-gene family, and reads lacking a unique V-gene family were excluded. As a way to deal with suspected cross-contamination and a sequencing artifact, a later analysis dropped 450 to 600 nucleotide sequences that were highly shared and had low generation probability. A later analysis calculated a clonal expansion index for each public chain from normalized within-repertoire ranks of inferred template counts. Generation probabilities in a later analysis came from a VDJ recombination model fitted to out-of-frame rearrangements, and those results were checked against IGoR. A later analysis scored TCR-TCR, TCR-HLA and TCR-CMV co-occurrence with hypergeometric tests, applying a repertoire-size bias correction to TCR pairs. A later analysis estimated false discovery rates by permuting HLA or CMV assignments 20 times. In a later analysis, co-occurring TCRs were grouped using DBSCAN, with TCRdist sequence similarity added in when clustering inside HLA-allele-positive subsets. Repertoires with fewer than 30,000 or more than 120,000 public chains were left out of co-occurrence clustering, as were about five repertoires with anomalous nucleotide sharing. Here the immuneACCESS table is served through TCRdb, limited to in-frame sequences with V and J called. Missing clones are a known gap in these copies; in checked studies unresolved V genes cover under half, and the rest lacks a known reason. The V and J calls and clone size are taken from that table; D and trimming were inferred from the DNA. The sample contains some 180,000 clones, 65% to 85% of them found a single time. Of the sample, roughly 1.4% falls within the top ten clones.

The TCR was taken from a girl between 10 and 17 years old in good health and CMV-seropositive. The source material was PBMCs. The chain is made from TRBV6-1 and TRBJ2-7; the best D guess is TRBD1, with 5 bases matching. The DNA reads TGTGCCAGTATTGGACACAGCTCCTACGAGCAGTACTTC. The resulting protein is CASIGHSSYEQYF.